One and the same sample provided the 8 T cell receptor beta chains below, sequenced in a study of CD8 T cells in Susac syndrome. Reverse transcription of 0.5 to 1 ug RNA was performed with random hexamers. In TCRdb, the immunoSEQ multiplex PCR reads were re-called with MiXCR into one record per CDR3 protein. The top ten clones hold 0.07% to 0.09% of a sample with approximately 230,000 distinct CDR3 sequences, 93% of them seen once. Sequenced input: CD4+ T cells from PBMCs. These receptors originate from a human donor with multiple sclerosis.

The chain has TRBV9 and TRBJ2-1; 8 bases line up with TRBD2. Germline V lookup: CDR1 SGDLS, CDR2 YYNGEE. The J segment lost 7 bases and the V segment lost 4 bases, leaving 10 bases of the junction unmatched. The CDR3 has 15 residues. The CDR3 protein is CASSPRLGGANEQFF. CDR3 in DNA: TGTGCCAGCAGCCCACGACTCGGGGGGGCTAATGAGCAGTTCTTC.

The V and J genes are TRBV20-1 and TRBJ2-7; the D gene is possibly TRBD1 (5 bases). The V gene lost 2 bases and the J gene lost 1 base, with 9 bases spanning the gap. The CDR3 is 13 residues long. Germline CDR1 reads DFQATT; CDR2 reads SNEGSKA (reference sequence). In DNA form, the CDR3 reads TGCAGTGCTAGAATTAGGGGATCCTACGAGCAGTACGTC. Its translation: CSARIRGSYEQYV.

The chain is built from TRBV13 and TRBJ2-3; D remains unclear. Germline CDR1 and CDR2: PRHDT and FYEKMQ (reference sequence). The CDR3 length is 15 residues. V was cut by 0 bases and J by 1 base, with 8 bases left in between. CDR3 loop: CASSLGQRRTDTQYF. CDR3 nucleotide sequence: TGTGCCAGCAGCTTAGGCCAGAGACGCACAGATACGCAGTATTTT.

J is TRBJ1-6 and V is TRBV6-5; the match to TRBD1 covers 11 bases. V lost 5 bases to trimming and J lost 10 bases; unmatched junction nucleotides: 7. The germline V gene has CDR1 MNHEY and CDR2 SVGAGI. This CDR3 comprises 15 residues. The CDR3 spells CASSLTGTGGSPLHF. The DNA for the CDR3 is TGTGCCAGCAGTCTAACCGGGACAGGGGGATCACCCCTCCACTTT.

The chain links TRBV7-9 to TRBJ2-5, with 9 bases identical to TRBD1. Germline CDR1 and CDR2: SEHNR and FQNEAQ (reference sequence). V shed 5 bases and J 5 bases; nucleotides not matched to a gene: 9. This CDR3 has 15 residues. This CDR3 is CASSPSGTGMETQYF. CDR3 DNA: TGTGCCAGCAGCCCATCCGGGACAGGGATGGAGACCCAGTACTTC.

The rearrangement joins TRBV10-3 to TRBJ2-3, with D unclear. CDR1 and CDR2 (germline): ENHRY, SYGVKD. The CDR3 is made up of 13 amino acids. V lost 8 bases to trimming and J lost 6 bases, with 15 bases between them. The CDR3 loop is CAIGEWVSDTQYF. The DNA for the CDR3 is TGTGCCATCGGGGAATGGGTATCCGATACGCAGTATTTT.

This rearrangement joins TRBV5-1 to TRBJ1-1, with D possibly matching TRBD1 (6 bases). CDR3 length: 15 amino acids. Germline lookup yields CDR1 SGHRS and CDR2 YFSETQ. The V gene lost 0 bases and the J gene lost 5 bases, with 14 bases spanning the gap. Here the CDR3 reads CASSLAGGALTEAFF. The CDR3 DNA sequence: TGCGCCAGCAGCTTGGCGGGGGGCGCGTTGACTGAAGCTTTCTTT.

V and J are TRBV18 and TRBJ2-3; 9 bases match TRBD2. CDR3 size: 18 residues. Germline lookup yields CDR1 KGHSH and CDR2 LQKENI. Germline trimming cut 0 bases from V and 1 base from J; bases unmatched to any gene: 8. The CDR3 loop reads CASSPPSGGIERTDTQYF. CDR3 coding DNA: TGTGCCAGCTCACCACCTAGCGGGGGAATAGAACGCACAGATACGCAGTATTTT. The full variable domain, with the rest looked up from reference TRBV18 and TRBJ2-3, is NAGVMQNPRHLVRRRGQEARLRCSPMKGHSHVYWYRQLPEEGLKFMVYLQKENIIDESGMPKERFSAEFPKEGPSILRIQQVVRGDSAAYFCASSPPSGGIERTDTQYFGPGTRLTVL.